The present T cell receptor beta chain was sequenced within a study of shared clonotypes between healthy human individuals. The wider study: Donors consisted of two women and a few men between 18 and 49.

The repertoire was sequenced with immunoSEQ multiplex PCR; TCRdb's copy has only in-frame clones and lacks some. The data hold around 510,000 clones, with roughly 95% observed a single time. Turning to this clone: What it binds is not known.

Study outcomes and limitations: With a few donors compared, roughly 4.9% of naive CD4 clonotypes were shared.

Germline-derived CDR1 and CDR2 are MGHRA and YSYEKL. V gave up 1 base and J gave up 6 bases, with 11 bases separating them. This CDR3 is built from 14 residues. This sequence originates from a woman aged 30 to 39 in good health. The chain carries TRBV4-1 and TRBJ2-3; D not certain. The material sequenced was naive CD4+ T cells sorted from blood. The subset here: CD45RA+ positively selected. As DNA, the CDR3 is TGCGCCAGCAGCCAAGGAAGGCTTGGGGATACGCAGTATTTT. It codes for CASSQGRLGDTQYF.